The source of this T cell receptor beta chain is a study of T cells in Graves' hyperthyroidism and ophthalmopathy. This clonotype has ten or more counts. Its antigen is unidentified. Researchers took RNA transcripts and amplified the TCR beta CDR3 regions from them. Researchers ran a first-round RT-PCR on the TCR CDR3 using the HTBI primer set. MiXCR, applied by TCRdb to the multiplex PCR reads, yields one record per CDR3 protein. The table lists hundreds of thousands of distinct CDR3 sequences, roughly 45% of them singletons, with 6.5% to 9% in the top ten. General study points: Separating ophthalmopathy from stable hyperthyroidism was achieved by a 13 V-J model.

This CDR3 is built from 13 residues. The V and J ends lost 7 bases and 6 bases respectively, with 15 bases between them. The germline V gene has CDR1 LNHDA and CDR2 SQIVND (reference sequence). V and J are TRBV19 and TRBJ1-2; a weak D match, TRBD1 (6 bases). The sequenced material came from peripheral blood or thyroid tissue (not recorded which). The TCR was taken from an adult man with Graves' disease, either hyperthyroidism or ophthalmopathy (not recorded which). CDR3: CASIEQGRDGYTF. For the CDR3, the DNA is TGTGCCAGTATTGAACAGGGTCGGGATGGCTACACCTTC.